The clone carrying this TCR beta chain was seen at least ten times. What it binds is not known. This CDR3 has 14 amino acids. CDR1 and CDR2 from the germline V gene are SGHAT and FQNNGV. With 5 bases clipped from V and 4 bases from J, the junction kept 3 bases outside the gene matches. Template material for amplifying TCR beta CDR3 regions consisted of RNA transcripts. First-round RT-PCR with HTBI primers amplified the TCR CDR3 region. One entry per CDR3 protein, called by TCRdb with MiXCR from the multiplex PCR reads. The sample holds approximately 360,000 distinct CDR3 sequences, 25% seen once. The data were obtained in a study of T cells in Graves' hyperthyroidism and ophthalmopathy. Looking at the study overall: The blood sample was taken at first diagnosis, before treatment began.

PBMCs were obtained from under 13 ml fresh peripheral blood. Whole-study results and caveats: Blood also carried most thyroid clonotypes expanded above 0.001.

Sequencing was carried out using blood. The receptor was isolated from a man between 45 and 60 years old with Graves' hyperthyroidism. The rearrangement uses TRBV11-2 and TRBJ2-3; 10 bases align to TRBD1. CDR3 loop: CASSQGQGADTQYF. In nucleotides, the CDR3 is TGTGCCAGCAGCCAAGGACAGGGGGCAGATACGCAGTATTTT.